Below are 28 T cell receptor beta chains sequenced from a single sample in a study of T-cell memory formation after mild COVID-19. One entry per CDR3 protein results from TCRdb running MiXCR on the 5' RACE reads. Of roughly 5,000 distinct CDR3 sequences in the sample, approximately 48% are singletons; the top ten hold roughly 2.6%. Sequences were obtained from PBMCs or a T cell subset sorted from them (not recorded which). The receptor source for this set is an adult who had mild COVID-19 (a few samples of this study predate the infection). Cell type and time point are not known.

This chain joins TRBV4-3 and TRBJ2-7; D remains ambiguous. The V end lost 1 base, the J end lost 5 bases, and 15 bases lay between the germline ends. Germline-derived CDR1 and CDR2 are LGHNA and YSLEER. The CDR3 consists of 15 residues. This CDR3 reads CASSQVGQVENEQYF. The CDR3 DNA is TGCGCCAGCAGCCAAGTTGGGCAGGTCGAGAACGAGCAGTACTTC.

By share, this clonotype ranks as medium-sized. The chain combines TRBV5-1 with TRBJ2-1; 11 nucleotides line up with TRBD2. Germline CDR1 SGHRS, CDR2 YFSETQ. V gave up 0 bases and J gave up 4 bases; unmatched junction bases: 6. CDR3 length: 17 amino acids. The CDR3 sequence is CASSLAPLAGGYNEQFF. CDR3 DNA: TGCGCCAGCAGCTTGGCCCCCCTAGCGGGGGGTTACAATGAGCAGTTCTTC.

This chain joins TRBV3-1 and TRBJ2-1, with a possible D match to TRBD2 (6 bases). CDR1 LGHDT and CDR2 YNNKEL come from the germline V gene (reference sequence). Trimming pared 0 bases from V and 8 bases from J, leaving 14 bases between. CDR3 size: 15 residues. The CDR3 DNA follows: TGTGCCAGCAGCCAAGATCGAGTTAGCGGCGATGAGCAGTTCTTC. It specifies CASSQDRVSGDEQFF.

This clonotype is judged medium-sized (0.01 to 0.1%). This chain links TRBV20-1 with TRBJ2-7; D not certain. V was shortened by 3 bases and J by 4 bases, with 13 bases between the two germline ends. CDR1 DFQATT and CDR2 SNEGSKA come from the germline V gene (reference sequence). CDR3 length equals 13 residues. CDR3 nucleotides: TGCAGTGCTAGGGGGTCTGCTCGATACGAGCAGTACTTC. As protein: CSARGSARYEQYF.

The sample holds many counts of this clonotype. In DNA, the CDR3 is TGTGCCACCAGCAGAGATAGGGTAGATACGCAGTATTTT. Residues: CATSRDRVDTQYF. The V call is TRBV15, the J call TRBJ2-3; no clear D gene. Germline CDR1 LNHNV, CDR2 YYDKDF (reference sequence). This CDR3 is 13 amino acids long. V was trimmed by 0 bases and J by 5 bases, leaving 6 bases between them.

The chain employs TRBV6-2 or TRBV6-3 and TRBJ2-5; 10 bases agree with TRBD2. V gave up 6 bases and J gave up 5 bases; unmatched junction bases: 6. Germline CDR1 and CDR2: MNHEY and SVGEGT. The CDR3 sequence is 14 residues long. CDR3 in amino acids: CASRFSGGAETQYF. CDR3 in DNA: TGTGCCAGCAGGTTCAGCGGGGGGGCGGAGACCCAGTACTTC.

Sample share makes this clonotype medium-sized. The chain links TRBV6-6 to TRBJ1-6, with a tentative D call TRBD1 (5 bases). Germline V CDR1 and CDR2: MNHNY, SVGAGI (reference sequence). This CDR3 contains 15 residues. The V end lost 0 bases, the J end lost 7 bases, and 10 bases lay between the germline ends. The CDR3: CASSYSGGRNSPLHF. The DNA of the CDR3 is TGTGCCAGCAGTTACTCGGGGGGAAGGAATTCACCCCTCCACTTT.

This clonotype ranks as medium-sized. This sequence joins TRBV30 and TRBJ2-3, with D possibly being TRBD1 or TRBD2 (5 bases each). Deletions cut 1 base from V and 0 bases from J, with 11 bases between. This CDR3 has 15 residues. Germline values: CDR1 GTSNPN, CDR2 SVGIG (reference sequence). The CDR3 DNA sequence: TGTGCCTGGAGTGCCGGGGCTACTAGCACAGATACGCAGTATTTT. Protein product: CAWSAGATSTDTQYF.

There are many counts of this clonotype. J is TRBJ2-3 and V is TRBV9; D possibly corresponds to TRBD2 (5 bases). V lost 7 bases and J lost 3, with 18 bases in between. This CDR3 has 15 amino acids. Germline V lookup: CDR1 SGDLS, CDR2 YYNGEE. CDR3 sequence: CASSSSGSATDTQYF. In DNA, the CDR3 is TGTGCCAGCTCCTCCTCGGGTAGCGCGACAGATACGCAGTATTTT.

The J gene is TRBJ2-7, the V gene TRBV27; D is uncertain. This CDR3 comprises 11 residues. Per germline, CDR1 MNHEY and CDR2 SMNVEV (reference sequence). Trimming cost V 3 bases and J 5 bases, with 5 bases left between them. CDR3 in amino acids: CASSFHNEQYF. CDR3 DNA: TGTGCCAGCAGTTTTCACAACGAGCAGTACTTC.

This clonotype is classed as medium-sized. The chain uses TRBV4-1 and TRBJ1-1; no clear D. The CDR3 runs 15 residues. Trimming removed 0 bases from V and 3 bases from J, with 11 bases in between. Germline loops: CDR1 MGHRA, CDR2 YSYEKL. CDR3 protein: CASSQEDRDYTEAFF. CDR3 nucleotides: TGCGCCAGCAGCCAAGAGGATAGGGATTACACTGAAGCTTTCTTT.

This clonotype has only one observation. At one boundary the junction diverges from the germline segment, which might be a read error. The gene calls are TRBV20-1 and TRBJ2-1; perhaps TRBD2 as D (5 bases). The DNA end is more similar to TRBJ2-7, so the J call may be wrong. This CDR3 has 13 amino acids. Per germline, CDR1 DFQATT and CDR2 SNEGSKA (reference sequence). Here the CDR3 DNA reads TGCAGCGCTACTAGTGGCAGCTTCTACGAGCAGTACTTC. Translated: CSATSGSFYEQYF.

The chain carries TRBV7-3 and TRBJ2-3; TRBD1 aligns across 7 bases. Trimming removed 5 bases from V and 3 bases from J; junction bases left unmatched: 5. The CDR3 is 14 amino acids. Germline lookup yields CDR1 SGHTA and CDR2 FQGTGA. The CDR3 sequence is CASSPGTATDTQYF. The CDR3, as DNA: TGTGCCAGCAGCCCCGGGACAGCAACAGATACGCAGTATTTT.

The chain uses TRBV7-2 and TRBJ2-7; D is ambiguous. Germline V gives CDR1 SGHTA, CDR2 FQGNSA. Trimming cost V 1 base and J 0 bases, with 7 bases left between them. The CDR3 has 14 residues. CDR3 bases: TGTGCCAGCAGCTTAGTTGCATACTCCTACGAGCAGTACTTC. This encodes CASSLVAYSYEQYF.

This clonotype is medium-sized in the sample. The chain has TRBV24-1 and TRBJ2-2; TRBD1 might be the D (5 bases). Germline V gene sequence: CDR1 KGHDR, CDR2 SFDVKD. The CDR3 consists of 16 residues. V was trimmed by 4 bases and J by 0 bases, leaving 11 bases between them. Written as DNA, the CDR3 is TGTGCCACCAGTGACCGCAGGGTGGCGAACACCGGGGAGCTGTTTTTT. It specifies CATSDRRVANTGELFF.

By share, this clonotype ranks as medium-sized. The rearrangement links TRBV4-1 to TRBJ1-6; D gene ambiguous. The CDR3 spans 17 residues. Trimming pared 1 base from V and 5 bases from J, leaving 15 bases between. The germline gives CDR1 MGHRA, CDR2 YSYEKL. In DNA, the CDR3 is TGCGCCAGCAGCCAAGGGTATATGGCGGACGATAATTCACCCCTCCACTTT. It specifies CASSQGYMADDNSPLHF.

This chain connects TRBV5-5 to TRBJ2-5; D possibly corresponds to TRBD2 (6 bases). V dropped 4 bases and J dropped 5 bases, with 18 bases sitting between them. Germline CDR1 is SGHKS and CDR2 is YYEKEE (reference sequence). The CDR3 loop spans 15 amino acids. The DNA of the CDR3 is TGTGCCAGCAGCGCGGGGACCGCTTCGCGGGAGACCCAGTACTTC. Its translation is CASSAGTASRETQYF.

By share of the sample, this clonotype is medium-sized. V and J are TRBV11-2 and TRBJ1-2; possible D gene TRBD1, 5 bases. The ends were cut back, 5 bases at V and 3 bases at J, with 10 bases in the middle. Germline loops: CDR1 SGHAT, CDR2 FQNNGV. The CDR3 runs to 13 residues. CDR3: CASSPGTHYGYTF. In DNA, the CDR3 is TGTGCCAGCAGCCCCGGGACTCACTATGGCTACACCTTC.

CDR3 amino acids: CASSLYPGPTYEQYF. The CDR3 bases are TGTGCCAGCAGTTTATATCCAGGACCAACCTACGAGCAGTACTTC. The rearrangement links TRBV27 to TRBJ2-7; no clear D. CDR3 length: 15 amino acids. Germline V gene sequence: CDR1 MNHEY, CDR2 SMNVEV (reference sequence). Trimming cost V 1 base and J 2 bases, with 12 bases left between them.

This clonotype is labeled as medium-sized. CDR3 residues: CASSVAPGEDTQYF. The CDR3 region has the DNA TGTGCCAGCAGCGTAGCACCGGGGGAAGATACGCAGTATTTT. The chain couples TRBV9 to TRBJ2-3; D may be TRBD2 (6 bases). Germline-derived CDR1 and CDR2 are SGDLS and YYNGEE. V shed 0 bases and J shed 5 bases, with 10 bases lying between them. The CDR3 consists of 14 residues.

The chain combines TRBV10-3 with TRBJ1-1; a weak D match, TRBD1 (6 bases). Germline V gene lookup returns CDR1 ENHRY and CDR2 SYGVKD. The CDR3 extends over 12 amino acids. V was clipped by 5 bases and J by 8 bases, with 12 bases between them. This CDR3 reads CAISSQGREAFF. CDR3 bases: TGTGCCATCAGTTCCCAGGGGAGGGAAGCTTTCTTT.

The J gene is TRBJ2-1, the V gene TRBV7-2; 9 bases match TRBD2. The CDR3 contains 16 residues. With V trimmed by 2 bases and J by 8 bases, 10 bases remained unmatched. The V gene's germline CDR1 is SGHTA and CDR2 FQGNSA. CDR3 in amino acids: CASSLRASGGLYEQFF. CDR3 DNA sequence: TGTGCCAGCAGCTTAAGGGCGAGCGGGGGGCTCTATGAGCAGTTCTTC.

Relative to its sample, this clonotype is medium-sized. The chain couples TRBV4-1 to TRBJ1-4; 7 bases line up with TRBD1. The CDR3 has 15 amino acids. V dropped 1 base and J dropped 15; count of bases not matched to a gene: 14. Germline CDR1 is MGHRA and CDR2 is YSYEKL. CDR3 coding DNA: TGCGCCAGCAGCCAAGTTCAAGACGAGGGGGGACAGTTGTTTTTT. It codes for CASSQVQDEGGQLFF.

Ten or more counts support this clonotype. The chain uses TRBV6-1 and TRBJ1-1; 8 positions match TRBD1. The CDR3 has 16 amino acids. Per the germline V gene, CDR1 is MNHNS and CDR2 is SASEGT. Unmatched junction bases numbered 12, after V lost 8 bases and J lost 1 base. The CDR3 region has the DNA TGTGCCAGCGGCGCAGCAGGGGGCGCGGGGAACACTGAAGCTTTCTTT. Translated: CASGAAGGAGNTEAFF.

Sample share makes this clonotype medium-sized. The CDR3 DNA is TGTGCCAGCTCACCCCGGGACCCCGACGGTTGGACTGAAGCTTTCTTT. Amino acids: CASSPRDPDGWTEAFF. The chain uses TRBV18 and TRBJ1-1; tentative D call: TRBD1 (5 bases). The CDR3 has 16 amino acids. Per germline, CDR1 KGHSH and CDR2 LQKENI. V was trimmed by 3 bases and J by 5 bases, leaving 19 bases between them.

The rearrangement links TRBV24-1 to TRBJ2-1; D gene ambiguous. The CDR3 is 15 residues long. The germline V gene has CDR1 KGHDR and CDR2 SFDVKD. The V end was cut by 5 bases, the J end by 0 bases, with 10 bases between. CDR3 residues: CATSVSTGSYNEQFF. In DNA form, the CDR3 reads TGTGCCACCAGTGTTTCGACGGGCTCCTACAATGAGCAGTTCTTC.

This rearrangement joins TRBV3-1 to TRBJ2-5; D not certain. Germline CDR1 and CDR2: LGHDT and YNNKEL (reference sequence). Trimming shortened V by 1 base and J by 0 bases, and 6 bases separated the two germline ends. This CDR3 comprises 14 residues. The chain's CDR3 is CASSQVSYQETQYF. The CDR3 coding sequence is TGTGCCAGCAGCCAAGTATCGTACCAAGAGACCCAGTACTTC.

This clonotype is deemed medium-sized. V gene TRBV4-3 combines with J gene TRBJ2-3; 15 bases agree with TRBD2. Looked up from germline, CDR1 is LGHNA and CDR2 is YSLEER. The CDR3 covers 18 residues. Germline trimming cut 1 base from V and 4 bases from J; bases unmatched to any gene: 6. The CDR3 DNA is TGCGCCAGCAGCCAAGGGACTAGCGGGGGGGCTATCTCAGATACGCAGTATTTT. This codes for CASSQGTSGGAISDTQYF.